Following are 27 T cell receptor beta chains from one sample sequenced in a study of T-cell memory formation after mild COVID-19. TCRdb recomputed calls from the 5' RACE reads with MiXCR, one row per CDR3 protein. The repertoire holds fewer than 250,000 distinct CDR3 sequences, with about 16% as singletons. The sample consisted of PBMCs or a T cell subset sorted from them (not recorded which). These receptor sequences come from an adult woman who had mild COVID-19 (a few samples of this study predate the infection). Cell type and time point are not known.

The chain joins TRBV6-5 to TRBJ1-2; 7 nucleotides agree with TRBD1. Germline V CDR1 and CDR2: MNHEY, SVGAGI. CDR3 length: 14 residues. With 6 bases clipped from V and 5 bases from J, the junction kept 9 bases outside the gene matches. CDR3 amino acids: CASRLGQSFYGYTF. Here the CDR3 DNA reads TGTGCCAGCAGACTGGGACAGAGCTTTTATGGCTACACCTTC.

In its sample, this clonotype was seen a few times. This chain links TRBV5-6 with TRBJ2-5, with D perhaps matching TRBD2 (6 bases). In germline, CDR1 is SGHDT, CDR2 YYEEEE. Trimming stripped 0 bases from V and 5 bases from J, with 17 bases between. The CDR3 has 16 residues. The CDR3 loop reads CASSLDPTGVGETQYF. CDR3 coding DNA: TGTGCCAGCAGCTTGGACCCCACGGGAGTAGGGGAGACCCAGTACTTC.

This clonotype was counted between two and nine times. The chain recombines TRBV20-1 with TRBJ1-6, with 8 positions matching TRBD1. There are 13 residues in the CDR3. Germline CDR1 DFQATT, CDR2 SNEGSKA (reference sequence). Trimming cost V 6 bases and J 9 bases; bases outside gene matches: 7. The CDR3 region has the DNA TGCAGTGCATTCCGGACAGGGAGTTCACCCCTCCACTTT. It translates to CSAFRTGSSPLHF.

This clonotype was counted a few times. V gene TRBV4-1 combines with J gene TRBJ1-2; D not resolved. CDR1 and CDR2 from the germline V gene are MGHRA and YSYEKL. This CDR3 has 15 amino acids. The V and J ends lost 4 bases and 0 bases respectively, with 12 bases between them. The CDR3 DNA is TGCGCCAGCAGCCCATACCCGGTTACTAACTATGGCTACACCTTC. Translated, it gives CASSPYPVTNYGYTF.

V and J are TRBV4-1 and TRBJ2-1, with TRBD2 matching over 8 bases. From germline, CDR1 is MGHRA and CDR2 YSYEKL. This CDR3 is built from 12 residues. Germline trimming cut 4 bases from V and 9 bases from J; bases unmatched to any gene: 2. CDR3 DNA sequence: TGCGCCAGCAGCCCGCTAGCGGGTGAGCAGTTCTTC. Translation gives CASSPLAGEQFF.

This clonotype occurred a few times. The chain employs TRBV18 and TRBJ2-5, with 8 bases aligning to TRBD2. The CDR3 is made up of 16 amino acids. The V and J ends lost 5 bases and 2 bases, in that order; junction bases with no gene match: 10. Germline V gives CDR1 KGHSH, CDR2 LQKENI. The CDR3 DNA is TGTGCCAGCTCATCGATGGCGGGGGGCCCTCAAGAGACCCAGTACTTC. It yields the protein CASSSMAGGPQETQYF.

The chain is built from TRBV7-2 and TRBJ1-3, with 8 bases lining up with TRBD1. Trimming removed 6 bases from V and 3 bases from J; junction bases left unmatched: 7. Germline lookup yields CDR1 SGHTA and CDR2 FQGNSA. The CDR3 sequence is 15 residues long. The CDR3 reads CASRSGGASGNTIYF. As DNA, the CDR3 is TGTGCCAGCAGATCAGGGGGCGCGAGTGGAAACACCATATATTTT.

The chain uses TRBV14 and TRBJ1-1; a weak D match, TRBD1 (6 bases). This CDR3 spans 16 amino acids. Germline V gene sequence: CDR1 SGHDN, CDR2 FVKESK. Trimming pared 2 bases from V and 5 bases from J, leaving 18 bases between. The CDR3 coding sequence is TGTGCCAGCAGCCAAATGGGCAGGGGATTGGGGACTGAAGCTTTCTTT. This sequence encodes CASSQMGRGLGTEAFF.

The chain combines TRBV5-1 with TRBJ1-4, with D possibly matching TRBD1 (5 bases). V lost 2 bases, J lost 8 bases, and 16 bases lay in between. This CDR3 spans 15 amino acids. Per germline, CDR1 SGHRS and CDR2 YFSETQ. The CDR3 DNA is TGCGCCAGCAGCTTAGGGGCGACAGACCCCGAAAAACTGTTTTTT. Encoded protein: CASSLGATDPEKLFF.

In this sample, this clonotype turned up a few times. The V gene is TRBV12-3 or TRBV12-4, the J gene TRBJ2-5; D is unresolved. Trimming cost V 4 bases and J 1 base, with 10 bases left between them. The CDR3 extends over 14 amino acids. This CDR3 reads CASSSSRTQETQYF. The CDR3 region has the DNA TGTGCCAGCAGTTCGTCTAGAACCCAAGAGACCCAGTACTTC.

The chain joins TRBV6-5 to TRBJ2-7; no definite D call. CDR1 is MNHEY and CDR2 is SVGAGI in the germline V gene. The CDR3 has 14 residues. Deletions cut 2 bases from V and 3 bases from J, with 11 bases between. CDR3 coding DNA: TGTGCCAGCAGTTACAAAAGGACGGGCTACGAGCAGTACTTC. It yields the protein CASSYKRTGYEQYF.

The V and J genes are TRBV5-1 and TRBJ2-2, with 11 bases that match TRBD1. The CDR3 is made up of 14 amino acids. With 4 bases clipped from V and 6 bases from J, the junction kept 2 bases outside the gene matches. The V gene's germline CDR1 is SGHRS and CDR2 YFSETQ. CDR3 sequence: CASSQGQGAGELFF. Written as DNA, the CDR3 is TGCGCCAGCAGCCAGGGACAGGGGGCCGGGGAGCTGTTTTTT.

The V gene is TRBV24-1, the J gene TRBJ2-1, with 11 bases matching TRBD2. This CDR3 has 15 amino acids. V lost 2 bases, J lost 9 bases, and 5 bases stayed unmatched. The germline V gene encodes CDR1 KGHDR and CDR2 SFDVKD. The CDR3 DNA is TGTGCCACCAGTGATTCCCTAGCGGGAGGTGTTGAGCAGTTCTTC. It codes for CATSDSLAGGVEQFF.

The V and J genes are TRBV3-1 and TRBJ1-1; D gene ambiguous. V was trimmed by 6 bases and J by 12 bases, leaving 14 bases between them. The CDR3 has 11 amino acids. Germline V lookup: CDR1 LGHDT, CDR2 YNNKEL (reference sequence). The DNA for the CDR3 is TGTGCCAGCAGTGGAGGCGGTGTGACTTTCTTT. Its translation is CASSGGGVTFF.

At least ten counts were recorded for this clonotype. V and J are TRBV5-1 and TRBJ2-1; D is uncertain. Germline-derived CDR1 and CDR2 are SGHRS and YFSETQ. The CDR3 sequence is 13 residues long. The V and J ends lost 0 bases and 4 bases respectively, with 5 bases between them. CDR3 bases: TGCGCCAGCAGCTTGGGTGGATACAATGAGCAGTTCTTC. The encoded protein is CASSLGGYNEQFF.

Written as DNA, the CDR3 is TGTGCCAGCAGCTCACAGGTATACACTGAAGCTTTCTTT. Protein product: CASSSQVYTEAFF. This chain connects TRBV7-3 to TRBJ1-1; the D gene is possibly TRBD1 (5 bases). V lost 4 bases to trimming and J lost 3 bases, with 9 bases between them. The CDR3 is made up of 13 amino acids. CDR1 is SGHTA and CDR2 is FQGTGA in the germline V gene.

The CDR3 nucleotides read TGTGCCAGCAGTCCCCCGGGACTAGCGGGAGATCGGATCGGGGAGCTGTTTTTT. Protein: CASSPPGLAGDRIGELFF. The gene calls are TRBV27 and TRBJ2-2; TRBD2 matches at 14 bases. The germline gives CDR1 MNHEY, CDR2 SMNVEV (reference sequence). The length of the CDR3 is 18 residues. The trim removed 5 bases at V and 7 bases at J, leaving 12 bases unmatched.

The chain links TRBV12-3 or TRBV12-4 to TRBJ1-4, with a tentative D call TRBD1 (6 bases). The CDR3 totals 15 residues. The V and J ends lost 3 bases and 8 bases respectively, with 16 bases between them. The chain's CDR3 is CASSLWGALAEKLFF. The CDR3 DNA sequence: TGTGCCAGCAGTTTGTGGGGGGCCCTAGCCGAAAAACTGTTTTTT.

J is TRBJ2-7 and V is TRBV4-1; 8 bases align to TRBD2. V shed 4 bases, J shed 2 bases, and the junction held 4 bases outside the gene matches. The length of the CDR3 is 14 residues. Germline V gives CDR1 MGHRA, CDR2 YSYEKL. The CDR3 DNA sequence: TGCGCCAGCAGCCCCACGGGACTAGCCTACGAGCAGTACTTC. This sequence encodes CASSPTGLAYEQYF.

This clonotype occurred many times. The rearrangement joins TRBV12-3 or TRBV12-4 to TRBJ2-1, with TRBD1 as a possible D gene (5 bases). This CDR3 region has 15 residues. The ends were cut back, 7 bases at V and 0 bases at J, with 13 bases in the middle. The CDR3 bases are TGTGCCAGCAACAAACAGGAGAGCTCCTACAATGAGCAGTTCTTC. This sequence encodes CASNKQESSYNEQFF.

This sequence joins TRBV7-2 and TRBJ2-3, with D perhaps TRBD1 (5 bases). Germline V gene sequence: CDR1 SGHTA, CDR2 FQGNSA. This CDR3 is built from 14 residues. V lost 2 bases, J lost 5 bases, and 11 bases lay in between. This chain's CDR3 is CASSLLGLGDTQYF. As DNA, the CDR3 is TGTGCCAGCAGCTTACTGGGGCTTGGAGATACGCAGTATTTT.

In this sample, this clonotype turned up a few times. The chain has TRBV3-1 and TRBJ1-5; tentative D call: TRBD1 (5 bases). The CDR3 contains 15 residues. The germline V gene encodes CDR1 LGHDT and CDR2 YNNKEL (reference sequence). The V end lost 3 bases, the J end lost 3 bases, and 12 bases lay between the germline ends. The chain's CDR3 is CASSQGRAPNQPQHF. CDR3 bases: TGTGCCAGCAGCCAGGGCAGGGCCCCCAATCAGCCCCAGCATTTT.

This clonotype occurred a few times. This sequence joins TRBV6-2 or TRBV6-3 and TRBJ2-3; 7 nucleotides line up with TRBD2. This CDR3 has 15 residues. J lost 2 bases, V lost 2 bases, and 4 bases had no gene match. Germline V lookup: CDR1 MNHEY, CDR2 SVGEGT. The CDR3 sequence is CASSYETSFTDTQYF. The CDR3 region has the DNA TGTGCCAGCAGTTACGAGACTAGCTTCACAGATACGCAGTATTTT.

The chain combines TRBV29-1 with TRBJ1-2; D may be TRBD1 (5 bases). CDR1 is SQVTM, CDR2 ANQGSEA, per germline. V lost 6 bases and J lost 6, with 11 bases in between. The CDR3 has 11 amino acids. The CDR3 DNA reads TGCAGCGTCCTGGGGGGTGATGGCTACACCTTC. Protein product: CSVLGGDGYTF.

This clonotype was detected only a few times. This chain uses TRBV13 with TRBJ2-3; a possible D gene is TRBD1 (5 bases). Deletions cut 4 bases from V and 0 bases from J, with 8 bases between. The CDR3 length is 14 residues. In germline, CDR1 is PRHDT, CDR2 FYEKMQ (reference sequence). CDR3 sequence: CASSSRASTDTQYF. Written as DNA, the CDR3 is TGTGCCAGCAGCTCCAGGGCTAGCACAGATACGCAGTATTTT.

The table lists this clonotype with a few counts. The rearrangement joins TRBV6-1 to TRBJ2-1; either TRBD1 or TRBD2 may fit D (6 bases each). This CDR3 comprises 18 residues. Germline V gene sequence: CDR1 MNHNS, CDR2 SASEGT. The V end was cut by 6 bases, the J end by 2 bases, with 23 bases between. The CDR3 bases are TGTGCCAGCAGCCTAAGAACTGGGGGGCTGGGCCCCTACAATGAGCAGTTCTTC. The encoded protein is CASSLRTGGLGPYNEQFF.

This chain links TRBV6-5 with TRBJ1-2, with a possible D match to TRBD1 (6 bases). The CDR3 length is 14 residues. With 6 bases removed from V and 4 bases from J, the gap between germline ends came to 15 bases. From germline, CDR1 is MNHEY and CDR2 SVGAGI. CDR3 sequence: CASSRQGGGYGYTF. In DNA form, the CDR3 reads TGTGCCAGCAGCCGACAAGGAGGGGGCTATGGCTACACCTTC.